This record looks at one T cell receptor beta chain sequence and its context. This entry belongs to a study of T cell changes during pregnancy in multiple sclerosis. Libraries were prepared by immunoSEQ multiplex PCR; TCRdb keeps only in-frame clonotypes and omits some of them. The sample shows 38,000 or so clones, around 87% of them seen only once. Per germline, CDR1 SGHAT and CDR2 FQNNGV. CDR3 length: 11 residues. V gave up 4 bases and J gave up 5 bases, with 5 bases separating them. This receptor was taken from a female donor with multiple sclerosis, enrolled in a pregnancy study. The specimen was CD4+ T cells from peripheral blood mononuclear cells, collected in the second trimester of pregnancy. The genes are TRBV11-2 and TRBJ1-2; D not resolved. The CDR3, as DNA: TGTGCCAGCAGCTCGGGTTATGGCTACACCTTC. It is translated as CASSSGYGYTF.